The T cell receptor beta chain under discussion was sequenced for a study of human T cells and chemical hapten exposure. TCRdb re-called the RACE reads through MiXCR, storing one row per CDR3 protein. The data show just under 350,000 distinct CDR3 sequences, around 7% seen once. Time point defined: patch test 1, 2 weeks after DPC sensitization. The treatment is: therapeutic diphenylcyclopropenone sensitization with weekly scalp DPC. The CDR3 is 15 amino acids. V shed 8 bases and J shed 3 bases, with 20 bases lying between them. The germline gives CDR1 LGHNT, CDR2 FRNRAP. The sequence derives from a woman aged 18-29 years with alopecia areata. Some clones in this sample may be carry-over from other donors' samples. The sample here was whole blood, taken in connection with sensitization to the hapten diphenylcyclopropenone (DPC). This rearrangement joins TRBV12-5 to TRBJ2-7; D might be TRBD1 (6 bases). The CDR3 DNA is TGTGCTAGTAGAGGGGACATCACTCCCTTCTACGAGCAGTACTTC. It codes for CASRGDITPFYEQYF.